This T cell receptor (beta chain) originates from a study of cytomegalovirus exposure and HLA in healthy donors. At the level of the study: The Caucasian-associated ancestry cluster contained 65% to 85% of the approximately 400 genotyped donors. The study's findings and limits: The authors later linked a missense DCLRE1C variant to TCR beta V- and J-gene trimming. Among the sequence variants, a highly shared cluster was likely an artifact of sequencing.

About this clone itself: Its matching antigen is unknown.

This CDR3 has 13 residues. Germline V gene lookup returns CDR1 SGHDT and CDR2 YYEEEE. V lost 1 base and J 5 bases, leaving 9 bases between the germline ends. Primers included in the PCR were 60 Vbeta and 13 Jbeta primers. Assay: immunoSEQ multiplex PCR; the TCRdb copy retains only in-frame clones and omits some. The sample consists of roughly 130,000 clones, more than 60% of them appearing once. The specimen sequenced was PBMCs. This clonotype was obtained from a woman in her thirties or forties in good health and CMV-seropositive. The chain couples TRBV5-6 to TRBJ1-1, with D possibly TRBD1 on 6 matching bases. The CDR3 is CASSLFQGTEAFF. The CDR3 nucleotides are TGTGCCAGCAGCTTGTTCCAGGGGACTGAAGCTTTCTTT.